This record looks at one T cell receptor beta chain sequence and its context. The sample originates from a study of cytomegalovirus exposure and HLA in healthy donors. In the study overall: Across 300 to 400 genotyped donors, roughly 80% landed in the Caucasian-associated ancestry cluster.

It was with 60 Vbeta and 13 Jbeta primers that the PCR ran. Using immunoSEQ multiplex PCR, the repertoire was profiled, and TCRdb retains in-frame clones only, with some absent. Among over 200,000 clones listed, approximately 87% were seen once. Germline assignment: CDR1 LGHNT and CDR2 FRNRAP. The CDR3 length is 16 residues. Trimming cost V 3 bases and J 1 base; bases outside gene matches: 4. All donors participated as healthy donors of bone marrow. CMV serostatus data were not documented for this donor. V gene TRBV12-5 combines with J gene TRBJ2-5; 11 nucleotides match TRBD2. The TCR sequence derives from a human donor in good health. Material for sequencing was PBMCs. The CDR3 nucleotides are TGTGCTAGTGGTTTAGGACTAGCGGGCACCCAAGAGACCCAGTACTTC. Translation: CASGLGLAGTQETQYF.